This TCR beta chain originates from a study of Ad26.COV2.S vaccination and SARS-CoV-2 variants. The study, taken as a whole, reports: It is possible that the TCR breadth and depth analyses underestimated the total T cell responses. Considerable breadth of spike-specific CD8+ and CD4+ T cell responses has reportedly been documented following vaccination.

For this clone: What it binds is not known.

Treatment here: around 19 received Ad26.COV2.S at low or high dose, single or two shots; 5 received placebo; per-sample allocation not given. The samples were gathered on day 63 after the first injection of vaccine or placebo. This adult donor, from Boston, was 18-55 years old. It was Wuhan-strain SARS-CoV-2 spike that the Ad26 vaccine vector expressed. Method: immunoSEQ multiplex PCR; TCRdb's copy keeps in-frame clones and lacks some. The top ten hold roughly 3.2% of the sample, which has some 390,000 clones, roughly nine tenths seen once. The junction had 5 bases not matched to a gene; V was cut back by 3 bases and J by 5 bases. This CDR3 contains 15 residues. The germline V gene has CDR1 SGHTA and CDR2 FQGNSA.

The chain recombines TRBV7-2 with TRBJ1-2; the match to TRBD1 covers 11 bases. Sequencing was performed on peripheral blood, taken in a trial of Ad26.COV2.S vaccine versus placebo. The receptor comes from a person between 18 and 59 years old who received the Ad26.COV2.S COVID-19 vaccine or a placebo. CDR3: CASSLGTGGVYGYTF. Written as DNA, the CDR3 is TGTGCCAGCAGCTTGGGGACAGGGGGAGTATATGGCTACACCTTC. The complete variable domain, with remaining parts taken from reference TRBV7-2 and TRBJ1-2, reads GAGVSQSPSNKVTEKGKDVELRCDPISGHTALYWYRQSLGQGLEFLIYFQGNSAPDKSGLPSDRFSAERTGGSVSTLTIQRTQQEDSAVYLCASSLGTGGVYGYTFGSGTRLTVV.